The T cell receptor beta chain under discussion was sequenced for a study of OX40 agonist ivuxolimab in advanced cancers. Study-wide results and caveats: Which antigen the expanded peripheral T cells recognized is unknown. The CD4+ and CD8+ T cells in the blood had expanded clonally by week 6 at 0.1 to 3.0 mg/kg.

As concerns this clone: Antigen specificity is unknown.

Assay: immunoSEQ multiplex PCR; the TCRdb copy retains only in-frame clones and omits some. The sample shows approximately 19,000 clones, about 80% of them seen only once. Germline-derived CDR1 and CDR2 are SGHAT and FQNNGV. The CDR3 is 14 residues long. With 0 bases removed from V and 10 bases from J, the gap between germline ends came to 10 bases. The clonotype comes from an adult with an advanced solid tumor such as melanoma, head and neck, liver or kidney cancer. This sample comprised CD4+ or CD8+ T cells sorted from blood, obtained in a trial of the OX40 agonist ivuxolimab. V usage is TRBV11-2 and J usage is TRBJ1-6; D perhaps matches TRBD1 (5 bases). Here the CDR3 DNA reads TGTGCCAGCAGCTTAGAGAGGGGAAGCTCACCCCTCCACTTT. Residues: CASSLERGSSPLHF.